The next 18 T cell receptor beta chains were all read from a single sample in a study of T cell changes during pregnancy in multiple sclerosis. Assay: immunoSEQ multiplex PCR; the TCRdb copy retains only in-frame clones and omits some. The data show about 47,000 clones, around 87% seen once. The starting material was CD8+ T cells from peripheral blood mononuclear cells, obtained in the second trimester of pregnancy. These receptors were obtained from a female donor with multiple sclerosis, enrolled in a pregnancy study.

The CDR3 region has the DNA TGTGCCAGCAGCAGAGCCCCGACGGGTAATGAAAAACTGTTTTTT. This gives the protein CASSRAPTGNEKLFF. This sequence joins TRBV11-2 and TRBJ1-4; D gene ambiguous. CDR3 size: 15 residues. Trimming shortened V by 5 bases and J by 4 bases, and 14 bases separated the two germline ends. Germline CDR1 SGHAT, CDR2 FQNNGV.

The rearrangement uses TRBV9 and TRBJ1-5, with 8 nucleotides matching TRBD1. CDR1 is SGDLS and CDR2 is YYNGEE in the germline V gene. The V segment lost 0 bases and the J segment 6 bases; nucleotides outside the gene matches: 5. The CDR3 is 15 residues long. As DNA, the CDR3 is TGTGCCAGCAGCGTAGGCCAGGGGGCCGGTCAGCCCCAGCATTTT. Encoded protein: CASSVGQGAGQPQHF.

This clone was counted a single time. This chain links TRBV13 with TRBJ2-1; 8 positions agree with TRBD1. Germline V gives CDR1 PRHDT, CDR2 FYEKMQ (reference sequence). V shed 2 bases, J shed 6 bases, and the junction held 3 bases outside the gene matches. The CDR3 is made up of 14 amino acids. CDR3 residues: CASSLWTGRNEQFF. In DNA, the CDR3 is TGTGCCAGCAGCTTATGGACAGGGCGCAATGAGCAGTTCTTC.

This chain uses TRBV13 with TRBJ1-2; 7 bases map to TRBD1. The length of the CDR3 is 17 residues. The V segment lost 5 bases and the J segment 5 bases; nucleotides outside the gene matches: 17. Germline lookup yields CDR1 PRHDT and CDR2 FYEKMQ (reference sequence). The CDR3 DNA is TGTGCCAGCAGCGACCGGGACAGAGAAACCCCGCGGTATGGCTACACCTTC. This sequence encodes CASSDRDRETPRYGYTF. Based on the CDR3 plus reference TRBV13 and TRBJ1-2, the full variable domain is AAGVIQSPRHLIKEKRETATLKCYPIPRHDTVYWYQQGPGQDPQFLISFYEKMQSDKGSIPDRFSAQQFSDYHSELNMSSLELGDSALYFCASSDRDRETPRYGYTFGSGTRLTVV.

This chain connects TRBV19 to TRBJ1-2, with 7 nucleotides matching TRBD1. This CDR3 is 14 amino acids long. V shed 7 bases, J shed 5 bases, and the junction held 10 bases outside the gene matches. Germline lookup yields CDR1 LNHDA and CDR2 SQIVND (reference sequence). The CDR3 DNA reads TGTGCCAGTAAGAATAGGGACAGCCGGTATGGCTACACCTTC. As protein: CASKNRDSRYGYTF.

This rearrangement joins TRBV2 to TRBJ2-1; 7 positions agree with TRBD2. Germline CDR1 reads SNHLY; CDR2 reads FYNNEI. The CDR3 extends over 16 amino acids. The V segment lost 1 base and the J segment 5 bases; nucleotides outside the gene matches: 8. As DNA, the CDR3 is TGTGCCAGCAGTGAAGGGGATGGACTAGGCCACAATGAGCAGTTCTTC. Protein: CASSEGDGLGHNEQFF.

V is TRBV29-1 and J is TRBJ1-2, with D maybe TRBD1 (5 bases). This CDR3 spans 13 amino acids. V was trimmed by 3 bases and J by 2 bases, leaving 10 bases between them. Germline CDR1 is SQVTM and CDR2 is ANQGSEA. The CDR3 reads CSVEEGRNYGYTF. The CDR3 DNA sequence: TGCAGCGTTGAGGAGGGGAGGAACTATGGCTACACCTTC.

The chain couples TRBV4-2 to TRBJ2-3; TRBD2 is a possible D gene (6 bases). Germline V gene lookup returns CDR1 LGHNA and CDR2 YNFKEQ. The CDR3 consists of 14 residues. V shed 2 bases and J shed 2 bases, with 8 bases lying between them. CDR3: CASSQRDFTDTQYF. The CDR3 DNA is TGTGCCAGCAGCCAAAGGGACTTCACAGATACGCAGTATTTT.

In its sample, this clone ranks as medium-sized. The V call is TRBV6-1, the J call TRBJ1-1; 7 bases are a match to TRBD1. This CDR3 is 13 amino acids long. CDR1 and CDR2 from the germline V gene are MNHNS and SASEGT. V was pared by 3 bases and J by 4 bases, with 2 bases of the junction left unmatched. As DNA, the CDR3 is TGTGCCAGCAGTGAGGCAGGGGGCACTGAAGCTTTCTTT. Translated, it gives CASSEAGGTEAFF.

This clone was detected only once. This chain connects TRBV11-3 to TRBJ2-2; TRBD1 matches at 7 bases. The ends lost 5 bases at V and 5 bases at J; junction bases unmatched: 5. The CDR3 runs to 14 residues. Germline values: CDR1 SGHNT, CDR2 YENEEA. CDR3: CASSLGQVTGELFF. The CDR3 nucleotides read TGTGCCAGCAGCCTCGGACAGGTGACCGGGGAGCTGTTTTTT. The full variable domain, with the rest looked up from reference TRBV11-3 and TRBJ2-2, is EAGVVQSPRYKIIEKKQPVAFWCNPISGHNTLYWYLQNLGQGPELLIRYENEEAVDDSQLPKDRFSAERLKGVDSTLKIQPAELGDSAVYLCASSLGQVTGELFFGEGSRLTVL.

The chain combines TRBV13 with TRBJ2-1, with TRBD1 as a possible D gene (6 bases). Trimming removed 3 bases at V and 8 bases at J, with 14 bases between. This CDR3 contains 14 residues. Per the germline V gene, CDR1 is PRHDT and CDR2 is FYEKMQ (reference sequence). The CDR3: CASSFGGGLHEQFF. The CDR3 region has the DNA TGTGCCAGCAGCTTTGGGGGCGGGCTCCATGAGCAGTTCTTC.

The chain employs TRBV6-5 and TRBJ1-1, with D unresolved. V was shortened by 5 bases and J by 8 bases, with 15 bases between the two germline ends. This CDR3 has 13 residues. Germline V gene sequence: CDR1 MNHEY, CDR2 SVGAGI. The CDR3 sequence: CASSTVRGLEAFF. CDR3 sequence (DNA): TGTGCCAGCAGTACGGTCCGCGGCTTAGAAGCTTTCTTT.

This chain links TRBV4-2 with TRBJ2-1, with TRBD1 as a possible D gene (6 bases). The ends were cut back, 6 bases at V and 4 bases at J, with 10 bases in the middle. In germline, CDR1 is LGHNA, CDR2 YNFKEQ. This CDR3 region has 13 residues. The DNA of the CDR3 is TGTGCCAGCAGGGTAGGGGGTTACAATGAGCAGTTCTTC. Translated, it gives CASRVGGYNEQFF.

The rearrangement links TRBV7-8 to TRBJ2-1, with 12 bases fitting TRBD2. J lost 5 bases, V lost 2 bases, and 1 base had no gene match. The germline V gene encodes CDR1 SGHVS and CDR2 FQNEAQ. This CDR3 comprises 15 residues. The CDR3 DNA follows: TGTGCCAGCAGCTTACCTAGCGGGGGGGACAATGAGCAGTTCTTC. Amino acid sequence: CASSLPSGGDNEQFF.

This chain uses TRBV6-6 with TRBJ2-1; D unresolved. CDR3 length equals 15 residues. Germline V lookup: CDR1 MNHNY, CDR2 SVGAGI (reference sequence). V was cut by 0 bases and J by 8 bases, with 14 bases left in between. CDR3 region: CASSYSTRPADEQFF. DNA for the CDR3: TGTGCCAGCAGTTACTCGACCAGGCCTGCCGATGAGCAGTTCTTC.

The chain joins TRBV18 to TRBJ1-2, with a tentative D call TRBD1 (6 bases). Germline assignment: CDR1 KGHSH and CDR2 LQKENI. Deletions cut 4 bases from V and 5 bases from J, with 17 bases between. This CDR3 is 15 amino acids long. The CDR3 nucleotides read TGTGCCAGCTCACTAACAGGGTTCACTACATATGGCTACACCTTC. Protein product: CASSLTGFTTYGYTF. Combining the CDR3 with reference TRBV18 and TRBJ1-2 gives the whole variable domain NAGVMQNPRHLVRRRGQEARLRCSPMKGHSHVYWYRQLPEEGLKFMVYLQKENIIDESGMPKERFSAEFPKEGPSILRIQQVVRGDSAAYFCASSLTGFTTYGYTFGSGTRLTVV.

The rearrangement joins TRBV19 to TRBJ1-2, with a tentative D call TRBD1 (6 bases). The CDR3 has 16 amino acids. The V gene lost 7 bases and the J gene lost 2 bases, with 20 bases spanning the gap. Germline V lookup: CDR1 LNHDA, CDR2 SQIVND (reference sequence). CDR3 nucleotides: TGTGCCAGTACGAAACTCCAGGACAGTCCGAACTATGGCTACACCTTC. As protein: CASTKLQDSPNYGYTF.

The rearrangement uses TRBV5-6 and TRBJ2-1; tentative D call: TRBD1 (5 bases). V lost 4 bases and J lost 4, with 21 bases in between. The CDR3 sequence is 17 residues long. Germline V gene lookup returns CDR1 SGHDT and CDR2 YYEEEE. CDR3 nucleotides: TGTGCCAGCAGCAACCAGGGTACTCGAATCTATTACAATGAGCAGTTCTTC. Protein product: CASSNQGTRIYYNEQFF.